The entry that follows covers one T cell receptor (beta chain) sequence. What it binds is unknown. Trimming took 5 bases from V and 0 from J; bases not matched to a gene: 3. The CDR3 sequence is 15 residues long. Germline CDR1 is MNHEY and CDR2 is SVGAGI. The source of the sample is a study of T cell responses to AZD1222 COVID-19 vaccine. Study details: Second-dose timings of about 4 or about 12 weeks were pooled.

Sequenced by immunoSEQ multiplex PCR; TCRdb stores in-frame clones only, minus some. Among 150,000 to 200,000 clones listed, around 95% were seen once. General study points: At baseline, seropositivity was found in only a handful of AZD1222 recipients.

The sample consisted of peripheral blood, taken on day 0 of AZD1222 vaccination. This TCR derives from an adult in good health. The V and J genes are TRBV6-5 and TRBJ2-1, with 8 bases matching TRBD2. The CDR3 is CASSSSGTSYNEQFF. CDR3 nucleotide sequence: TGTGCCAGCAGTAGTAGCGGGACCTCCTACAATGAGCAGTTCTTC.